Listed below are T cell receptor beta chains from one sample, sequenced in a study of cytomegalovirus exposure and HLA in healthy donors. The protocol was immunoSEQ multiplex PCR, while the TCRdb copy is restricted to in-frame clones and leaves out a portion. This sample has roughly 120,000 clones; approximately 80% occur once, and the top ten carry about 2%. The specimen sequenced was PBMCs. These receptors came from a young man in good health and CMV-seronegative. The CDR3 runs from the conserved cysteine through the conserved F or W. Each record gives: clone size, J gene, D gene, V gene, CDR3 protein, CDR3 DNA. A D gene is named only where the DNA matches it firmly. Only some rows state a clone size, as once, few, many or a class for expanded clones.

clone size: NA; J gene: TRBJ2-7; D gene: TRBD2; V gene: TRBV5-4; CDR3 protein: CASSPLGAGGLGEQYF; CDR3 DNA: TGTGCCAGCAGCCCTCTCGGGGCGGGAGGGCTGGGCGAGCAGTACTTC
clone size: NA; J gene: TRBJ2-5; D gene: NA; V gene: TRBV14; CDR3 protein: CASSQERVSWWAEETQYF; CDR3 DNA: TGTGCCAGCAGCCAAGAGCGCGTTTCATGGTGGGCTGAAGAGACCCAGTACTTC
clone size: once; J gene: TRBJ1-1; D gene: NA; V gene: TRBV19; CDR3 protein: CASSFNRVSTEAFF; CDR3 DNA: TGTGCCAGTAGTTTCAACAGGGTCAGCACTGAAGCTTTCTTT
clone size: once; J gene: TRBJ2-3; D gene: NA; V gene: TRBV10-1; CDR3 protein: CASSEAGEDTQYF; CDR3 DNA: TGCGCCAGCAGTGAAGCAGGGGAAGATACGCAGTATTTT
clone size: NA; J gene: TRBJ1-1; D gene: NA; V gene: TRBV14; CDR3 protein: CASSPVATGKGFF; CDR3 DNA: TGTGCCAGCAGCCCAGTAGCGACCGGGAAGGGTTTCTTT
clone size: NA; J gene: TRBJ2-7; D gene: NA; V gene: TRBV7-3; CDR3 protein: CASSPPGSYEQYF; CDR3 DNA: TGTGCCAGCAGCCCTCCGGGGTCCTACGAGCAGTACTTC
clone size: NA; J gene: TRBJ2-3; D gene: TRBD2; V gene: TRBV7-2; CDR3 protein: CASSLRLAGGDTQYF; CDR3 DNA: TGTGCCAGCAGCTTAAGACTAGCGGGTGGAGATACGCAGTATTTT
clone size: NA; J gene: TRBJ2-7; D gene: NA; V gene: TRBV7-9; CDR3 protein: CASSLAPDPQDYEQYF; CDR3 DNA: TGTGCCAGCAGCTTAGCGCCCGACCCACAAGACTACGAGCAGTACTTC
clone size: NA; J gene: TRBJ1-5; D gene: NA; V gene: TRBV19; CDR3 protein: CASSIAGSGNQPQHF; CDR3 DNA: TGTGCCAGTAGTATTGCGGGGTCTGGGAATCAGCCCCAGCATTTT
clone size: NA; J gene: TRBJ2-2; D gene: TRBD2; V gene: TRBV5-1; CDR3 protein: CASSREDSLYTGELFF; CDR3 DNA: TGCGCCAGCAGCCGGGAGGACTCATTATACACCGGGGAGCTGTTTTTT
clone size: NA; J gene: TRBJ1-5; D gene: TRBD1; V gene: TRBV7-2; CDR3 protein: CASSPSRDRGPQHF; CDR3 DNA: TGTGCCAGCAGCCCTTCCCGGGACAGGGGACCCCAGCATTTT
clone size: NA; J gene: TRBJ2-1; D gene: TRBD2; V gene: TRBV18; CDR3 protein: CASSPRSSGYSAYNEQFF; CDR3 DNA: TGTGCCAGCTCACCACGTTCTAGCGGGTACAGTGCCTACAATGAGCAGTTCTTC
clone size: NA; J gene: TRBJ1-5; D gene: NA; V gene: TRBV4-1; CDR3 protein: CASSQFTENQPQHF; CDR3 DNA: TGCGCCAGCAGCCAATTCACAGAGAATCAGCCCCAGCATTTT
clone size: once; J gene: TRBJ2-2; D gene: NA; V gene: TRBV11-3; CDR3 protein: CASSLAGRNTGELFF; CDR3 DNA: TGTGCCAGCAGCTTAGCCGGGAGGAACACCGGGGAGCTGTTTTTT
clone size: NA; J gene: TRBJ1-1; D gene: TRBD1; V gene: TRBV15; CDR3 protein: CATRGQTMNTEAFF; CDR3 DNA: TGTGCCACCAGGGGACAGACCATGAACACTGAAGCTTTCTTT
clone size: few; J gene: TRBJ1-1; D gene: NA; V gene: TRBV2; CDR3 protein: CASRLQGMNTEAFF; CDR3 DNA: TGTGCCAGCAGACTTCAGGGGATGAACACTGAAGCTTTCTTT
clone size: NA; J gene: TRBJ2-7; D gene: NA; V gene: TRBV28; CDR3 protein: CASSLAGSVSYEQYF; CDR3 DNA: TGTGCCAGCAGTTTAGCAGGGTCGGTCTCCTACGAGCAGTACTTC
clone size: NA; J gene: TRBJ2-1; D gene: TRBD2; V gene: TRBV4-3; CDR3 protein: CASSHQGTSSYNEQFF; CDR3 DNA: TGCGCCAGCAGCCACCAAGGGACTAGCTCCTACAATGAGCAGTTCTTC
clone size: NA; J gene: TRBJ2-1; D gene: TRBD1; V gene: TRBV18; CDR3 protein: CASSLGTASTEQFF; CDR3 DNA: TGTGCCAGCTCACTCGGGACAGCCTCAACTGAGCAGTTCTTC
clone size: once; J gene: TRBJ2-3; D gene: NA; V gene: TRBV7-9; CDR3 protein: CASTLRRSSTDTQYF; CDR3 DNA: TGTGCCAGCACCCTGCGGCGGTCTAGCACAGATACGCAGTATTTT
clone size: NA; J gene: TRBJ2-1; D gene: TRBD2; V gene: TRBV9; CDR3 protein: CASSVQREYEQFF; CDR3 DNA: TGTGCCAGCAGCGTCCAGCGGGAGTATGAGCAGTTCTTC
clone size: NA; J gene: TRBJ2-3; D gene: TRBD1; V gene: TRBV9; CDR3 protein: CASSALTGQLFTDTQYF; CDR3 DNA: TGTGCCAGCAGCGCACTTACGGGACAGCTGTTTACAGATACGCAGTATTTT
clone size: NA; J gene: TRBJ2-3; D gene: NA; V gene: TRBV6-1; CDR3 protein: CASSAGDTDTQYF; CDR3 DNA: TGTGCCAGCAGTGCGGGAGACACAGATACGCAGTATTTT
clone size: NA; J gene: TRBJ2-1; D gene: TRBD2; V gene: TRBV5-6; CDR3 protein: CASSQGLAEYNEQFF; CDR3 DNA: TGTGCCAGCAGCCAGGGACTAGCGGAGTACAATGAGCAGTTCTTC
clone size: NA; J gene: TRBJ1-4; D gene: TRBD1; V gene: TRBV5-1; CDR3 protein: CASSTIPGQGNEKLFF; CDR3 DNA: TGCGCCAGCAGCACGATTCCGGGACAGGGGAATGAAAAACTGTTTTTT